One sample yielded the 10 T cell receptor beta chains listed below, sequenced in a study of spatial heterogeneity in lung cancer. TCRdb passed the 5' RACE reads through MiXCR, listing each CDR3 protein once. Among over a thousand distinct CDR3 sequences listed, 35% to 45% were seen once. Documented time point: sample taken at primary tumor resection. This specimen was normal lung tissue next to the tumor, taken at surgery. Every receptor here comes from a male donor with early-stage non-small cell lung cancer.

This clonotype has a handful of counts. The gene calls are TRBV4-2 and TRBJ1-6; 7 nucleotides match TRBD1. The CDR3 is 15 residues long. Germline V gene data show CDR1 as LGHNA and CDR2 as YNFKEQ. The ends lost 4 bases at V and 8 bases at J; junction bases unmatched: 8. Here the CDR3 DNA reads TGTGCCAGCAGCCCGCGCGACAGGGCGGATTCACCCCTCCACTTT. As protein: CASSPRDRADSPLHF.

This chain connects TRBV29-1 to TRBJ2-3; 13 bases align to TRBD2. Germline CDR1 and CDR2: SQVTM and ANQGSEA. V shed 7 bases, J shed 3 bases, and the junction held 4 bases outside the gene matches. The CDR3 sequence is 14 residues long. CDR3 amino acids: CSGTTSGGTDTQYF. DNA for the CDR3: TGCAGCGGAACGACTAGCGGGGGGACAGATACGCAGTATTTT.

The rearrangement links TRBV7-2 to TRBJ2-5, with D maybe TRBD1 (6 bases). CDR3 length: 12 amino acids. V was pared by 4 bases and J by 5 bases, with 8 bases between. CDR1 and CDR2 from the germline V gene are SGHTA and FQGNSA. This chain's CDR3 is CASSSQGETQYF. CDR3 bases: TGTGCCAGCAGCTCCCAGGGGGAGACCCAGTACTTC.

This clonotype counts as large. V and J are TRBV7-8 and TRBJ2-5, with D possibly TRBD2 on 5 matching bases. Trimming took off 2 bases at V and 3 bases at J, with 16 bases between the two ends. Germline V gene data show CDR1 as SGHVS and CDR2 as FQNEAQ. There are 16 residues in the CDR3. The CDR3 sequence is CASSLFSALHEETQYF. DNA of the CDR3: TGTGCCAGCAGCTTATTTAGCGCCCTACACGAAGAGACCCAGTACTTC. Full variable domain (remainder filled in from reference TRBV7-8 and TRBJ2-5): GAGVSQSPRYKVAKRGQDVALRCDPISGHVSLFWYQQALGQGPEFLTYFQNEAQLDKSGLPSDRFFAERPEGSVSTLKIQRTQQEDSAVYLCASSLFSALHEETQYFGPGTRLLVL.

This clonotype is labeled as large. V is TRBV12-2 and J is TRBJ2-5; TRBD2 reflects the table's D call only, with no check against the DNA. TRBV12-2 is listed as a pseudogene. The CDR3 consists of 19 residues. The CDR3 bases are TGTGCAAGTCGCTTAGGTCCCTCGTCTAGCGGGGGGGCGGAAGAGACCCAGTACTTC. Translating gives CASRLGPSSSGGAEETQYF.

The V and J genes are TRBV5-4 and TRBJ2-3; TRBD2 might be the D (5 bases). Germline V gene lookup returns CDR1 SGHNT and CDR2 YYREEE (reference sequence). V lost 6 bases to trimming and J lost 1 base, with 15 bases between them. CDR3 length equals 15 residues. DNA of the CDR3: TGTGCCAGCAACTCCGGGGTTCCGGGCACAGATACGCAGTATTTT. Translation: CASNSGVPGTDTQYF.

CDR3 in DNA: TGCGCCAGCAGCCCAGGACGGGACAATCAGCCCCAGCATTTT. As protein: CASSPGRDNQPQHF. The chain joins TRBV4-1 to TRBJ1-5; D call uncertain. Germline loops: CDR1 MGHRA, CDR2 YSYEKL. The length of the CDR3 is 14 residues. Trimming left V 4 bases short and J 3 bases short, with 10 bases between.

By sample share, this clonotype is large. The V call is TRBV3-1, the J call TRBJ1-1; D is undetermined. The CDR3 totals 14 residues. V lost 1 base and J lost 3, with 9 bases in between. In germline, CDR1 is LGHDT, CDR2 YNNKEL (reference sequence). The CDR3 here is CASSQGTGDTEAFF. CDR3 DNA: TGTGCCAGCAGCCAAGGGACCGGCGACACTGAAGCTTTCTTT.

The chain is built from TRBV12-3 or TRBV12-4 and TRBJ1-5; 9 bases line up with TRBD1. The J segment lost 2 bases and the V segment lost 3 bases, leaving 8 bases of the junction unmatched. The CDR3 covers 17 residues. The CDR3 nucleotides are TGTGCCAGCAGTTTCGCGCGGACAGGGGATGGCAATCAGCCCCAGCATTTT. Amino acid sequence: CASSFARTGDGNQPQHF.

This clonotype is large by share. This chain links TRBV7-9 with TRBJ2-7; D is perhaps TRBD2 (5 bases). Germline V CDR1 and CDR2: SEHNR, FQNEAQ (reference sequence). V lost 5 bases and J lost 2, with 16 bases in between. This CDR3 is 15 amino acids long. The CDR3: CASSAPRTAAYEQYF. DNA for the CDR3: TGTGCCAGCAGCGCCCCCCGGACTGCAGCCTACGAGCAGTACTTC.